This T cell receptor (beta chain) is from a study of post-analysis software for immune sequencing data. The wider study: Disease courses included relapsing-remitting, secondary progressive and progressive-relapsing multiple sclerosis.

Unique molecular identifiers were carried by the TCR beta cDNA libraries. Input populations of about 0.9 to 10 million T cells gave rise to a few hundred thousand cDNA molecules. TCRdb re-called the PCR reads with MiXCR, one entry per CDR3 protein. Of 750,000 to 950,000 distinct CDR3 sequences in the sample, approximately 57% were seen once. Germline CDR1 is DFQATT and CDR2 is SNEGSKA (reference sequence). V was shortened by 8 bases and J by 8 bases, with 25 bases between the two germline ends. The CDR3 runs 15 residues. This clonotype occurred a few times. The antigen remains undetermined. Overall study results and limits: Roughly five TRBV segments were significantly more frequent in patients than in controls. TRBV5-6, TRBV5-1 and TRBV20-1 were among these segments. In multiple sclerosis, normalized Chao1 diversity was significantly below that of controls.

Sequencing was carried out using blood. This chain uses TRBV20-1 with TRBJ2-1; D may correspond to TRBD1 or TRBD2 (5 bases each). This clonotype was sampled from a girl under 18 with multiple sclerosis. The CDR3 DNA sequence: TGCAGTCCGGAGCTCCGGGGCCCCCAAGTCCATGAGCAGTTCTTC. Its translation: CSPELRGPQVHEQFF.